The present entry profiles one TCR beta chain with its context. V was cut by 6 bases and J by 5 bases, with 11 bases left in between. The germline CDR1 and CDR2 sequences are MNHEY and SVGAGI. CDR3 length equals 12 residues. The data stem from a study of blood T cell repertoires in COVID-19. On the study more broadly: Samples taken during acute and convalescent COVID-19 were collected in the United States, Italy and Spain. Sources were T cells, B-cell-depleted T cells, or PBMCs; the material itself was cDNA or gDNA.

Under the authors' procedure: Amplification from reference gene primers served as the basis for estimated nucleated cell counts. Repertoires were generated with immunoSEQ multiplex PCR, while TCRdb's copy carries only in-frame clones and drops some. The DNA was the basis for D and trimming; V, J and clone size are from that table. Altogether about 180,000 clones are present, approximately 81% being singletons, with the ten largest covering around an eighth. Sequencing used peripheral blood. J is TRBJ2-7 and V is TRBV6-5, with D possibly matching TRBD2 (5 bases). This TCR came from a man aged 18 to 29 with active or convalescent COVID-19. CDR3: CASRRERNEQYF. The CDR3 DNA reads as TGTGCCAGCAGGAGGGAGCGGAACGAGCAGTACTTC.